This T cell receptor (beta chain) was captured in a study of T-cell reconstitution after alpha-beta-depleted transplantation in children. General study results and limits: T-cell numbers and diversity, one year after transplant, stemmed largely from T cells that were newly produced.

Library preparation (for TCRbeta) was performed with unique molecular identifiers. MiXCR was run by TCRdb on the PCR reads, yielding one entry per CDR3 protein. The data hold about 120,000 distinct CDR3 sequences, with 10% observed a single time. The CDR3 has 16 residues. Germline CDR1 MNHEY, CDR2 SVGAGI. With respect to this clonotype: The target antigen is unknown. A read error may produce the germline difference seen at one junction end.

This sample comprised PBMCs, obtained before TCRalphabeta/CD19-depleted stem cell transplant. The sequence came from a boy aged 2 to 10 with acute lymphoblastic leukemia, due to receive a stem cell transplant. The rearrangement joins TRBV6-5 to TRBJ2-1; 7 nucleotides agree with TRBD2. CDR3 sequence reads: CASSSKRGSSYSEQFF. CDR3 sequence (DNA): TGTGCCAGCAGTTCAAAGCGGGGCAGCTCCTACAGTGAGCAGTTCTTC.